This T cell receptor beta chain was captured in a study of shared clonotypes between healthy human individuals. In the study overall: Every donor yielded three CD4 naive, three CD4 memory, two CD8 naive and one CD8 memory plate.

Sequenced by immunoSEQ multiplex PCR; TCRdb stores in-frame clones only, minus some. Altogether roughly 330,000 clones are present, about 74% being singletons, with the ten largest covering around 10%. Germline CDR1 is SNHLY and CDR2 is FYNNEI. The CDR3 sequence is 15 residues long. The ends lost 6 bases at V and 3 bases at J; junction bases unmatched: 8. This chain uses TRBV2 with TRBJ1-5; 7 nucleotides line up with TRBD1. This sequence was found in a man under 40 in good health. Source material: memory CD4+ T cells sorted from blood. The subset here: CD45RA-negative fraction. The CDR3 DNA is TGTGCCAGCAGCCGGGACAGCCTTACCAATCAGCCCCAGCATTTT. Protein product: CASSRDSLTNQPQHF.